The rows below give T cell receptor beta chains drawn from one sample of a study of blood T cell repertoires in COVID-19. Profiling relied on immunoSEQ multiplex PCR, and the TCRdb table lists in-frame clones only, not all of them. This sample carries 150,000 to 200,000 clones, 86% of them seen once, and the ten largest clones take about 3.5%. The source material was peripheral blood. Receptor source: a man aged 70-80 years with acute or convalescent COVID-19. The CDR3 runs from the conserved cysteine through the conserved F or W. The order of the fields is V gene, D gene, clone size, J gene, CDR3 protein, CDR3 DNA. A D gene is named only where the DNA matches it firmly. The size of a clone is reported for some rows only, either as once, few or many, or as a class for expanded clones.

V: TRBV6-4; D: .; size: .; J: TRBJ1-5; CDR3: CASSLDFSNQPQHF; DNA: TGTGCCAGCAGTTTAGACTTTAGCAATCAGCCCCAGCATTTT
V: TRBV5-4; D: TRBD2; size: .; J: TRBJ2-6; CDR3: CASSFGGGSSGANVLTF; DNA: TGTGCCAGCAGCTTCGGGGGAGGGAGCTCTGGGGCCAACGTCCTGACTTTC
V: TRBV7-9; D: .; size: .; J: TRBJ1-2; CDR3: CASSLQVSGYTF; DNA: TGTGCCAGCAGCTTACAAGTCAGTGGCTACACCTTC
V: TRBV7-2; D: TRBD2; size: .; J: TRBJ2-6; CDR3: CATGTSRANVLTF; DNA: TGTGCTACCGGGACTAGCAGGGCCAACGTCCTGACTTTC
V: TRBV7-2; D: TRBD1; size: .; J: TRBJ2-7; CDR3: CASSLNRGSYEQYF; DNA: TGTGCCAGCAGCTTAAACAGGGGCTCCTACGAGCAGTACTTC
V: TRBV2; D: .; size: .; J: TRBJ2-3; CDR3: CASRAYTDTQYF; DNA: TGTGCCAGCAGAGCCTACACAGATACGCAGTATTTT
V: TRBV19; D: .; size: .; J: TRBJ2-7; CDR3: CASSIAPGSSYEQYF; DNA: TGTGCCAGTAGTATAGCGCCAGGTAGCTCCTACGAGCAGTACTTC
V: TRBV9; D: .; size: .; J: TRBJ1-6; CDR3: CASSLGTLSALHF; DNA: TGTGCCAGCAGCCTGGGGACTTTATCGGCCCTCCACTTT
V: TRBV30; D: .; size: few; J: TRBJ1-2; CDR3: CAWSVKAGYGYTF; DNA: TGTGCCTGGAGTGTAAAAGCCGGCTATGGCTACACCTTC
V: TRBV4-2; D: TRBD2; size: few; J: TRBJ2-7; CDR3: CASSQGREGYEQYF; DNA: TGTGCCAGCAGCCAAGGGCGGGAGGGGTACGAGCAGTACTTC
V: TRBV7-9; D: .; size: .; J: TRBJ2-7; CDR3: CASTPRGAGEQYF; DNA: TGTGCCAGCACCCCTCGGGGGGCTGGCGAGCAGTACTTC
V: TRBV5-1; D: TRBD1; size: .; J: TRBJ2-7; CDR3: CASNQAPGQGSDEQYF; DNA: TGCGCCAGCAACCAAGCGCCGGGACAGGGGTCCGACGAGCAGTACTTC
V: TRBV6-5; D: .; size: .; J: TRBJ1-1; CDR3: CASPQVDSEDTEAFF; DNA: TGTGCCAGTCCCCAAGTGGACTCAGAGGACACTGAAGCTTTCTTT
V: TRBV14; D: .; size: .; J: TRBJ2-2; CDR3: CASSPQLGGELFF; DNA: TGTGCCAGCAGCCCGCAACTTGGCGGGGAGCTGTTTTTT
V: TRBV3-1/TRBV3-2; D: .; size: .; J: TRBJ1-6; CDR3: CASSQVHIGLNSPLHF; DNA: TGTGCCAGCAGCCAAGTCCACATTGGGCTTAATTCACCCCTCCACTTT
V: TRBV24-1; D: .; size: .; J: TRBJ1-4; CDR3: CATSASGENLKLFF; DNA: TGTGCCACCAGTGCTTCAGGGGAAAATTTAAAACTGTTTTTT
V: TRBV3-1/TRBV3-2; D: .; size: .; J: TRBJ1-6; CDR3: CASSRSNSPLHF; DNA: TGTGCCAGCAGCCGTTCGAATTCACCCCTCCACTTT
V: TRBV5-1; D: .; size: .; J: TRBJ2-7; CDR3: CASSGGLSGTYEQYF; DNA: TGCGCCAGCAGCGGCGGACTTTCTGGGACCTACGAGCAGTACTTC
V: TRBV18; D: .; size: .; J: TRBJ2-3; CDR3: CASPRQSGGTDTQYF; DNA: TGTGCCAGCCCCCGACAGTCCGGAGGCACAGATACGCAGTATTTT
V: TRBV5-1; D: .; size: .; J: TRBJ2-5; CDR3: CASSLASAEETQYF; DNA: TGCGCCAGCAGCTTGGCTTCAGCGGAAGAGACCCAGTACTTC
V: TRBV5-1; D: TRBD2; size: .; J: TRBJ2-1; CDR3: CASSLQPSGSNEQFF; DNA: TGCGCCAGCAGCTTGCAGCCTAGCGGGTCGAATGAGCAGTTCTTC
V: TRBV3-1/TRBV3-2; D: .; size: few; J: TRBJ2-7; CDR3: CASSQGAAPLPYF; DNA: TGTGCCAGCAGCCAAGGGGCAGCACCGCTCCCGTACTTC